This entry describes one T cell receptor beta chain. The antigen is undetermined. CDR3 length: 15 residues. The germline V gene encodes CDR1 MDHEN and CDR2 SYDVKM. The V gene end was trimmed by 4 bases and the J gene end by 4 bases; junction bases not matched to a gene: 6. Vbeta (60) and Jbeta (13) primers were used in the PCR. The repertoire was sequenced with immunoSEQ multiplex PCR; TCRdb's copy has only in-frame clones and lacks some. The sample includes approximately 150,000 clones, 60% to 80% of them seen just once. This sample stems from a study of cytomegalovirus exposure and HLA in healthy donors. Study as a whole: The Caucasian-associated ancestry cluster contained about 80% of the approximately 430 genotyped donors. Study findings and constraints: Later analysis suggested links between common viral pathogens and several top significant clusters.

What was sequenced was PBMCs. The sequence came from a woman in her thirties or forties in good health and CMV-seronegative. The chain employs TRBV28 and TRBJ2-5; 10 nucleotides line up with TRBD1. CDR3 DNA: TGTGCCAGCAGTTCAACCGGGACAGGGGTAGAGACCCAGTACTTC. Translation gives CASSSTGTGVETQYF.